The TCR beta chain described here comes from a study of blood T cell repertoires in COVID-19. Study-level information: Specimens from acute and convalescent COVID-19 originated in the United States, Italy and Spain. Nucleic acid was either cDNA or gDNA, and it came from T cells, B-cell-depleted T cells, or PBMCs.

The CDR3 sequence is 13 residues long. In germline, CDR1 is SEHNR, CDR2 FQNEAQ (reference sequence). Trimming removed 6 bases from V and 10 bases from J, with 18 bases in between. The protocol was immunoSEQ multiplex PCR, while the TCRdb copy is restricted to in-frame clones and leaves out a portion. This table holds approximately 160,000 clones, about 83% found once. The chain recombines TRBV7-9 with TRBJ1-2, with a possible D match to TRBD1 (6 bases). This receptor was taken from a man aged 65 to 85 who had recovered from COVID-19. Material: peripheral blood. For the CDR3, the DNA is TGTGCCAGCAGAGTACAGGGAAAAGGAGACTACACCTTC. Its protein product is CASRVQGKGDYTF.